Each of the 21 T cell receptor beta chains below was sequenced from the same sample in a study of shared clonotypes between healthy human individuals. The data were produced by immunoSEQ multiplex PCR, yet TCRdb's version contains in-frame clones alone and is incomplete. The sample consists of a few million clones, approximately 90% of them appearing once. Material for sequencing was naive CD4+ T cells sorted from blood. Noted subset: CD45RA+ positively selected. The source of these receptors is a man between 18 and 29 years old in good health.

As concerns this clone: Other DNA sequences within the sample encode an identical CDR3. V is TRBV18 and J is TRBJ1-5; D ambiguous. The V gene lost 3 bases and the J gene lost 1 base, with 4 bases spanning the gap. Looked up from germline, CDR1 is KGHSH and CDR2 is LQKENI. The CDR3 has 13 residues. CDR3 DNA sequence: TGTGCCAGCTCACCGGGAAGCAATCAGCCCCAGCATTTT. Amino acids: CASSPGSNQPQHF.

Points on this clone: The same CDR3 can be traced to other DNA sequences in this sample. The J gene is TRBJ1-3, the V gene TRBV5-1, with a possible D match to TRBD1 (5 bases). CDR1 and CDR2 (germline): SGHRS, YFSETQ. The CDR3 spans 15 residues. V lost 0 bases and J lost 3, with 10 bases in between. CDR3 protein: CASSLAGGGGNTIYF. The CDR3 DNA reads TGCGCCAGCAGCTTGGCGGGGGGAGGTGGAAACACCATATATTTT.

The V gene is TRBV14, the J gene TRBJ2-7; TRBD1 agrees at 7 bases. Germline loops: CDR1 SGHDN, CDR2 FVKESK. This CDR3 is 15 amino acids long. With V trimmed by 1 base and J by 2 bases, 5 bases remained unmatched. Here the CDR3 DNA reads TGTGCCAGCAGCCAAGCAGGCAGGGGGACCTACGAGCAGTACTTC. It codes for CASSQAGRGTYEQYF.

This clone occurred a few times. This rearrangement joins TRBV6-1 to TRBJ1-1; no firm D call. CDR1 is MNHNS and CDR2 is SASEGT in the germline V gene. The V gene lost 6 bases and the J gene lost 1 base, with 3 bases spanning the gap. CDR3 length equals 11 residues. This CDR3 is CASSANTEAFF. CDR3 bases: TGTGCCAGCAGCGCGAACACTGAAGCTTTCTTT.

The chain couples TRBV6-1 to TRBJ1-5, with 8 bases aligning to TRBD1. Trimming removed 6 bases from V and 3 bases from J; junction bases left unmatched: 4. This CDR3 has 14 amino acids. Germline assignment: CDR1 MNHNS and CDR2 SASEGT. The CDR3 reads CASRAGGFNQPQHF. CDR3 DNA sequence: TGTGCCAGCAGGGCAGGGGGCTTCAATCAGCCCCAGCATTTT.

This clone has a single count. The sample carries other DNA sequences with the same CDR3. The chain carries TRBV11-2 and TRBJ2-2; TRBD2 matches at 11 bases. J gave up 4 bases and V 1 base, and 2 bases lay outside the gene matches. CDR3 length equals 16 residues. Germline CDR1 SGHAT, CDR2 FQNNGV. Here the CDR3 reads CASSLALAGGTGELFF. The CDR3, as DNA: TGTGCCAGCAGCTTAGCGCTAGCGGGAGGCACCGGGGAGCTGTTTTTT.

V gene TRBV30 combines with J gene TRBJ1-3; D remains unclear. Trimming took 2 bases from V and 2 from J, leaving 10 bases between them. The CDR3 length is 14 residues. CDR1 is GTSNPN, CDR2 SVGIG, per germline (reference sequence). The CDR3 DNA is TGTGCCTGGAGTCTAACATGGACTGGAAACACCATATATTTT. This sequence encodes CAWSLTWTGNTIYF.

The rearrangement links TRBV11-2 to TRBJ1-2; no clear D gene. Trimming pared 2 bases from V and 7 bases from J, leaving 8 bases between. This CDR3 has 12 amino acids. Germline V gene sequence: CDR1 SGHAT, CDR2 FQNNGV. This chain's CDR3 is CASSLSRSGYTF. The CDR3, as DNA: TGTGCCAGCAGCTTAAGCAGATCTGGCTACACCTTC.

This sequence joins TRBV19 and TRBJ1-3; TRBD1 aligns across 9 bases. The J segment lost 4 bases and the V segment lost 6 bases, leaving 19 bases of the junction unmatched. Germline V gene data show CDR1 as LNHDA and CDR2 as SQIVND (reference sequence). This CDR3 contains 19 residues. CDR3 sequence reads: CASSMQSGQGIKRGNTIYF. CDR3 nucleotide sequence: TGTGCCAGTAGCATGCAATCCGGACAGGGGATTAAAAGAGGAAACACCATATATTTT.

This chain uses TRBV4-1 with TRBJ2-1, with D perhaps matching TRBD2 (6 bases). V was trimmed by 3 bases and J by 7 bases, leaving 13 bases between them. CDR3 length: 14 amino acids. Germline CDR1 and CDR2: MGHRA and YSYEKL. The CDR3 reads CASSQRDFLNEQFF. The CDR3 nucleotides are TGCGCCAGCAGCCAGAGGGACTTCCTGAATGAGCAGTTCTTC.

V is TRBV19 and J is TRBJ2-2; 10 nucleotides align to TRBD2. V gave up 1 base and J gave up 10 bases; unmatched junction bases: 12. Germline CDR1 is LNHDA and CDR2 is SQIVND (reference sequence). This CDR3 has 17 amino acids. The CDR3 nucleotides read TGTGCCAGTAGTATAGTTCCAAGCGGGAGGGCTCGGGTGGAGCTGTTTTTT. Encoded protein: CASSIVPSGRARVELFF.

The chain combines TRBV19 with TRBJ2-1, with 7 bases that match TRBD1. CDR3 length: 13 residues. Trimming took 6 bases from V and 2 from J; bases not matched to a gene: 1. Per the germline V gene, CDR1 is LNHDA and CDR2 is SQIVND (reference sequence). Written as DNA, the CDR3 is TGTGCCAGTAGCGGACAGGCCTACAATGAGCAGTTCTTC. Amino acids: CASSGQAYNEQFF. Full variable domain (remainder filled in from reference TRBV19 and TRBJ2-1): DGGITQSPKYLFRKEGQNVTLSCEQNLNHDAMYWYRQDPGQGLRLIYYSQIVNDFQKGDIAEGYSVSREKKESFPLTVTSAQKNPTAFYLCASSGQAYNEQFFGPGTRLTVL.

The chain carries TRBV2 and TRBJ1-1; D not resolved. Per the germline V gene, CDR1 is SNHLY and CDR2 is FYNNEI. V was clipped by 7 bases and J by 3 bases, with 15 bases between them. The CDR3 totals 14 residues. The CDR3 DNA reads as TGTGCCAGCACGCCTACTCTTGGCCACACTGAAGCTTTCTTT. Amino acid sequence: CASTPTLGHTEAFF.

The chain recombines TRBV5-4 with TRBJ2-7; perhaps TRBD2 as D (7 bases). The V gene's germline CDR1 is SGHNT and CDR2 YYREEE (reference sequence). CDR3 size: 17 residues. V lost 0 bases and J 0 bases, leaving 16 bases between the germline ends. CDR3 DNA: TGTGCCAGCAGCTTGGCCTCCGGGGGGCCACCCTCCTACGAGCAGTACTTC. The encoded protein is CASSLASGGPPSYEQYF.

This chain connects TRBV27 to TRBJ1-2; TRBD1 is a possible D gene (5 bases). The CDR3 has 13 residues. Germline V gene lookup returns CDR1 MNHEY and CDR2 SMNVEV (reference sequence). With 4 bases removed from V and 8 bases from J, the gap between germline ends came to 14 bases. The CDR3 DNA sequence: TGTGCCAGCAGTTCGTGGGGGGGAGAAGGCTACACCTTC. Translated, it gives CASSSWGGEGYTF.

The rearrangement joins TRBV6-1 to TRBJ2-7; TRBD1 is a possible D gene (6 bases). Trimming left V 4 bases short and J 0 bases short, with 10 bases between. CDR1 is MNHNS and CDR2 is SASEGT in the germline V gene. The CDR3 has 14 residues. The CDR3 DNA is TGTGCCAGCAGTGTGACAGGTAACTCCTACGAGCAGTACTTC. Protein: CASSVTGNSYEQYF.

The chain employs TRBV28 and TRBJ1-4, with 7 positions matching TRBD1. Trimming cost V 6 bases and J 17 bases; bases outside gene matches: 12. The CDR3 is made up of 12 amino acids. Germline assignment: CDR1 MDHEN and CDR2 SYDVKM. The chain's CDR3 is CASSPGRNRGFF. CDR3 sequence (DNA): TGTGCCAGCAGCCCAGGACGAAACAGGGGATTTTTT.

This clone was seen once. The rearrangement links TRBV6-1 to TRBJ2-5; TRBD1 matches at 8 bases. The V segment lost 3 bases and the J segment 2 bases; nucleotides outside the gene matches: 5. The length of the CDR3 is 15 residues. The germline V gene has CDR1 MNHNS and CDR2 SASEGT. The CDR3 protein is CASSDWTGLQETQYF. CDR3 bases: TGTGCCAGCAGTGACTGGACAGGGCTTCAAGAGACCCAGTACTTC.

About this clone: The identical CDR3 is also encoded by other nucleotide sequences in the sample. The chain combines TRBV5-6 with TRBJ2-7; TRBD1 matches 8 bases. The CDR3 extends over 14 amino acids. The J segment lost 2 bases and the V segment lost 2 bases, leaving 3 bases of the junction unmatched. Germline V lookup: CDR1 SGHDT, CDR2 YYEEEE. CDR3 sequence reads: CASSFLDRAYEQYF. The CDR3 nucleotides are TGTGCCAGCAGCTTTCTGGACAGGGCCTACGAGCAGTACTTC.

The rearrangement joins TRBV25-1 to TRBJ2-2; D is unresolved. V lost 3 bases to trimming and J lost 1 base, with 6 bases between them. Germline CDR1 MGHDK, CDR2 SYGVNS. The CDR3 has 14 amino acids. DNA for the CDR3: TGTGCCAGCAGTGACAATCGGAACACCGGGGAGCTGTTTTTT. Its translation: CASSDNRNTGELFF.

The rearrangement links TRBV7-2 to TRBJ2-5, with 8 bases fitting TRBD1. V trimming: 1 base; J trimming: 5 bases; junction bases outside the gene matches: 6. CDR1 and CDR2 (germline): SGHTA, FQGNSA. The CDR3 sequence is 15 residues long. CDR3 protein: CASSLDRGVWETQYF. Here the CDR3 DNA reads TGTGCCAGCAGCTTAGACAGGGGGGTTTGGGAGACCCAGTACTTC.